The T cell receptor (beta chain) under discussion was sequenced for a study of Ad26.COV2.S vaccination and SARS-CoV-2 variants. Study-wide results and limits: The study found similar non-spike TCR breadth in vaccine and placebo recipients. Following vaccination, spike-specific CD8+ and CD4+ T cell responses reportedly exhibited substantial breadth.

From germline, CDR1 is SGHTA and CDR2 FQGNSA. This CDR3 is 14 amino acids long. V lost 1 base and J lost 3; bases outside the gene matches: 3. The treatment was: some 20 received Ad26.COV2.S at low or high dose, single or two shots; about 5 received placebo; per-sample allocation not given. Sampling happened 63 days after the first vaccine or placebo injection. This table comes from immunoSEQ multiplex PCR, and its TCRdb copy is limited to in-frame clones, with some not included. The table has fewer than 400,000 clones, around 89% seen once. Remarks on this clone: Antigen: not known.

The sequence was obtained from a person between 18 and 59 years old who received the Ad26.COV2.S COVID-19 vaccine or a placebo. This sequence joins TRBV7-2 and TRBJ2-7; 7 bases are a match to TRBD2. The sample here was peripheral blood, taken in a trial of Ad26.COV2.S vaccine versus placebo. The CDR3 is CASSLERGSYEQYF. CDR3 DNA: TGTGCCAGCAGCTTAGAGCGCGGGAGCTACGAGCAGTACTTC.